This T cell receptor (beta chain) was captured by sequencing in a study of cytomegalovirus exposure and HLA in healthy donors. PCR was performed using 60 Vbeta and 13 Jbeta primers. TCRdb's copy holds only in-frame clones and misses some; the assay was immunoSEQ multiplex PCR. The sample carries some 120,000 clones, 75% recorded once. Only one count was recorded for this clone. This TCR came from a woman in her late teens or twenties in good health and CMV-seronegative. Sequenced input: PBMCs.

The CDR3 sequence: CASSTRAGGKNIQYF. The DNA of the CDR3 is TGTGCCAGTAGTACCCGCGCAGGGGGCAAAAACATTCAGTACTTC. This rearrangement joins TRBV19 to TRBJ2-4, with 7 bases fitting TRBD1. This CDR3 is 15 amino acids long. With V trimmed by 4 bases and J by 3 bases, 6 bases remained unmatched. Germline-derived CDR1 and CDR2 are LNHDA and SQIVND (reference sequence).